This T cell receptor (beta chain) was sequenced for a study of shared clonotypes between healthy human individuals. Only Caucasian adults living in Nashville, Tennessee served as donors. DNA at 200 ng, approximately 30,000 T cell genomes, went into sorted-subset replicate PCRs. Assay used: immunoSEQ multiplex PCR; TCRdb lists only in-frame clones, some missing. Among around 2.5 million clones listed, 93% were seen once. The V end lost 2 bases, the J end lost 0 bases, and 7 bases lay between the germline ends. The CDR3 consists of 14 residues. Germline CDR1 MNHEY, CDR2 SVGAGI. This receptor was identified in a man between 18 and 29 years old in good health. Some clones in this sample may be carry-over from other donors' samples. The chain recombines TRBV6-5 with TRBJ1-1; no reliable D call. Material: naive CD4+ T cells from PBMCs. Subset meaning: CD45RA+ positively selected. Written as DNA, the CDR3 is TGTGCCAGCAGTTACGGTTCGATGAACACTGAAGCTTTCTTT. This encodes CASSYGSMNTEAFF.